This note documents a single T cell receptor beta chain sequence. Sequenced by immunoSEQ multiplex PCR; TCRdb stores in-frame clones only, minus some. The sample records under 850,000 clones, 70% to 90% being singletons. These data come from a study of shared T cell receptors in the human thymus. This CDR3 region has 19 residues. Trimming took 0 bases from V and 4 from J, leaving 25 bases between them. Germline V lookup: CDR1 LGHNA, CDR2 YSLEER. The sample was also reused in another study, on human thymus T cells. As that report states: Having surgery to correct congenital heart defects, healthy Finnish infants acted as the donors. Resections removed during corrective heart surgery provided the thymus tissue used.

The sequenced sample consisted of thymocytes. The chain combines TRBV4-3 with TRBJ2-7, with a tentative D call TRBD2 (5 bases). The source is a boy younger than two with a congenital heart defect. CDR3 region: CASSQDTSSTGSGTYEQYF. CDR3 DNA: TGCGCCAGCAGCCAAGACACTTCCTCGACGGGGAGCGGAACATACGAGCAGTACTTC.